Here is one TCR beta chain with its context. Its target is unknown. These data belong to a study of pediatric ulcerative colitis. Study-wide findings and caveats: Rectal repertoires separated controls, mild-moderate and acute severe colitis. No controls had the two rectal clonotypes shared by ulcerative colitis patients.

Samples were sequenced at Survey level, maximum 500,000 reads. The method was immunoSEQ multiplex PCR; TCRdb's version includes in-frame clones alone and lacks a portion of them. The table has 57,000 or so clones, about 89% seen once. The TCR originated in a boy aged 5-17 years who was a control in a study of pediatric ulcerative colitis. Sequenced input: blood.

This CDR3 reads CASSERDGRNQPQHF. CDR3 coding DNA: TGTGCCAGCAGTGAAAGGGACGGACGCAATCAGCCCCAGCATTTT. The rearrangement uses TRBV6-1 and TRBJ1-5; a weak D match, TRBD1 (5 bases). This CDR3 is built from 15 residues. Between the trimmed V and J ends, which lost 2 bases and 2 bases, there was a span of 10 bases. From germline, CDR1 is MNHNS and CDR2 SASEGT.